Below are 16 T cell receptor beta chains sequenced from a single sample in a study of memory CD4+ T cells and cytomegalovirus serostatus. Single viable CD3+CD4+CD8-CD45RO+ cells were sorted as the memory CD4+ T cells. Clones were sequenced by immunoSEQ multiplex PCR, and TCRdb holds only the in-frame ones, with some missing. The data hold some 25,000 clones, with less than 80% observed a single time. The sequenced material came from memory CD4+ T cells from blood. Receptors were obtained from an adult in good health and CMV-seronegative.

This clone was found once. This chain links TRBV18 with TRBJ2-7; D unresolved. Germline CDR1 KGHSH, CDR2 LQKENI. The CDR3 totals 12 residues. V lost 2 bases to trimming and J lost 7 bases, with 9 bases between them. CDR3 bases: TGTGCCAGCTCACCAGTGGATAGGGAGCAGTACTTC. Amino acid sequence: CASSPVDREQYF.

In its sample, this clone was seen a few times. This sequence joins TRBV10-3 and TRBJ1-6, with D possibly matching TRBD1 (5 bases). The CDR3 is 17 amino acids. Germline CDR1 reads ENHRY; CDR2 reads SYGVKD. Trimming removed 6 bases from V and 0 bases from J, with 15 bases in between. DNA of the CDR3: TGTGCCATCAGGTCGGGACTCCAAGGCTCCTATAATTCACCCCTCCACTTT. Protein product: CAIRSGLQGSYNSPLHF.

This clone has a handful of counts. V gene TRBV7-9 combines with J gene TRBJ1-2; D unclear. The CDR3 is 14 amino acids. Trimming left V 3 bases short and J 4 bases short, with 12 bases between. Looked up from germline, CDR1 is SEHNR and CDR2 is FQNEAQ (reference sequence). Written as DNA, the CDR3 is TGTGCCAGCAGCTTCGGGCAGGACCCCTATGGCTACACCTTC. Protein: CASSFGQDPYGYTF.

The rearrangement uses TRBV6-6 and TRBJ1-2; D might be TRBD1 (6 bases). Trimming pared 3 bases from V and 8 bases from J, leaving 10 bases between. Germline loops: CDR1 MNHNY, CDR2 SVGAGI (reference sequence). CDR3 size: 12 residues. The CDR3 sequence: CASSYIRGGYTF. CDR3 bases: TGTGCCAGCAGTTATATCAGGGGCGGCTACACCTTC.

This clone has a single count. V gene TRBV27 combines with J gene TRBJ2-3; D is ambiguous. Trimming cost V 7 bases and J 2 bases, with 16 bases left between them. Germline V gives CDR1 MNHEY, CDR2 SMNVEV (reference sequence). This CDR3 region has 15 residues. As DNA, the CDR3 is TGTGCCAGCAAGGTCTCATGGCCTCTCACAGATACGCAGTATTTT. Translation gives CASKVSWPLTDTQYF.

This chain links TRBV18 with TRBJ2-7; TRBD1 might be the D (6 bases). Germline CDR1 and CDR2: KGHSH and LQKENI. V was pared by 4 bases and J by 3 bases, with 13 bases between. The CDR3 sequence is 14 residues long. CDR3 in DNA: TGTGCCAGCTCACAAGGGGGATTAAACTACGAGCAGTACTTC. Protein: CASSQGGLNYEQYF.

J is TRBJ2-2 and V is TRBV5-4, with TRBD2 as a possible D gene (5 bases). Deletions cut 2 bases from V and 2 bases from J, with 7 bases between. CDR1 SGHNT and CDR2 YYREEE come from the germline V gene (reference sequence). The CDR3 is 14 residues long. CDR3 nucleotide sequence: TGTGCCAGCAGCTTAGAGGGTAACACCGGGGAGCTGTTTTTT. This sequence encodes CASSLEGNTGELFF.

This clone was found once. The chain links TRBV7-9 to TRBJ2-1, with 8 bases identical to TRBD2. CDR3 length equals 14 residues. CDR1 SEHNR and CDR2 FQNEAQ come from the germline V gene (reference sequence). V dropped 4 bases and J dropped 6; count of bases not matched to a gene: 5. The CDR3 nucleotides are TGTGCCAGCAGCTCCATGGGGACTAGCAATGAGCAGTTCTTC. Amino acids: CASSSMGTSNEQFF. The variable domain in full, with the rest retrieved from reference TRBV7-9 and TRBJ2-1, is DTGVSQNPRHKITKRGQNVTFRCDPISEHNRLYWYRQTLGQGPEFLTYFQNEAQLEKSRLLSDRFSAERPKGSFSTLEIQRTEQGDSAMYLCASSSMGTSNEQFFGPGTRLTVL.

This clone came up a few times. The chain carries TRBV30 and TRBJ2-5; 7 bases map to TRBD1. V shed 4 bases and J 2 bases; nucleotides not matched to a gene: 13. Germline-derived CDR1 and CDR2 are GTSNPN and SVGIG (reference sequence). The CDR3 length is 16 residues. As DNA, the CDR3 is TGTGCCTGGACCATGACAGGGTCCGGGATTCAAGAGACCCAGTACTTC. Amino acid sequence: CAWTMTGSGIQETQYF.

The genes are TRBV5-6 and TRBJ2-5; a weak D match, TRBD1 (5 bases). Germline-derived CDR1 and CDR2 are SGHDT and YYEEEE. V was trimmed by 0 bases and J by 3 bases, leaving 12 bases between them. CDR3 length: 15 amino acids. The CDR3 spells CASSLAGNMKETQYF. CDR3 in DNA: TGTGCCAGCAGCTTGGCAGGGAACATGAAAGAGACCCAGTACTTC.

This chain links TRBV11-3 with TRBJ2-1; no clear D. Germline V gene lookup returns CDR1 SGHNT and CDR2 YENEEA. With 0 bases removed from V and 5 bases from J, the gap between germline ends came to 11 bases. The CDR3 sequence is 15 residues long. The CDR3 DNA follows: TGTGCCAGCAGCTTAGATAGGGCGGATCACAATGAGCAGTTCTTC. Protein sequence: CASSLDRADHNEQFF.

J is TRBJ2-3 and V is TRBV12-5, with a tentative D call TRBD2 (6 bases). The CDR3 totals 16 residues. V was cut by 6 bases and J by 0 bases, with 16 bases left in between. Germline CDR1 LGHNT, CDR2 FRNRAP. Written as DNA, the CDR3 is TGTGCTAGTGGACGCGGGGTGGACTCTAGCACAGATACGCAGTATTTT. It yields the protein CASGRGVDSSTDTQYF.

The DNA for the CDR3 is TGTGCCTGGAGTTTCACAGGGGGCTGGTACGAGCAGTACTTC. It codes for CAWSFTGGWYEQYF. The V call is TRBV30, the J call TRBJ2-7; TRBD1 aligns across 9 bases. The trim removed 2 bases at V and 4 bases at J, leaving 6 bases unmatched. Germline V gives CDR1 GTSNPN, CDR2 SVGIG (reference sequence). This CDR3 comprises 14 residues.

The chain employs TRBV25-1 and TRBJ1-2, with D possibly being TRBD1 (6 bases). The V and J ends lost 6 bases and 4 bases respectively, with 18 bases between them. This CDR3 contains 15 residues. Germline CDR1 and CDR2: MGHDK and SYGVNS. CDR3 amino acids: CASSQAGVELYGYTF. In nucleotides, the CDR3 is TGTGCCAGCAGCCAAGCAGGGGTGGAGCTCTATGGCTACACCTTC.

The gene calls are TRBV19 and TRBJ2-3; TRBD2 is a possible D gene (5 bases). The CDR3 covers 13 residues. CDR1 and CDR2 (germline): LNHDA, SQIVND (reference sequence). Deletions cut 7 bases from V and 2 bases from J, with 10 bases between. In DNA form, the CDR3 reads TGTGCCAGTAATCCGGGATCCACAGATACGCAGTATTTT. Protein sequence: CASNPGSTDTQYF.

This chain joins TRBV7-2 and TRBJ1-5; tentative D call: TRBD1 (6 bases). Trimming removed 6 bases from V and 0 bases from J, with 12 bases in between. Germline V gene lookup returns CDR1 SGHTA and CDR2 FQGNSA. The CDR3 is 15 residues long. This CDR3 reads CASSSQGNSNQPQHF. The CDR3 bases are TGTGCCAGCAGTTCTCAGGGGAATAGCAATCAGCCCCAGCATTTT.